These 20 T cell receptor beta chains were sequenced from one sample in a study of shared clonotypes between healthy human individuals. TCRdb keeps only in-frame clones here, not all; method: immunoSEQ multiplex PCR. The profile covers millions of clones, with approximately 94% appearing a single time and about 0.13% taken by the ten largest. The source material was naive CD4+ T cells sorted from blood. The subset here: CD45RA+ positively selected. The receptor source for this set is a young man in good health.

The chain links TRBV7-2 to TRBJ2-5; perhaps TRBD2 as D (6 bases). The germline gives CDR1 SGHTA, CDR2 FQGNSA. Between the trimmed V and J ends, which lost 3 bases and 9 bases, there was a span of 11 bases. The CDR3 sequence is 12 residues long. This chain's CDR3 is CASSLEGRPQYF. CDR3 bases: TGTGCCAGCAGCTTGGAGGGAAGGCCCCAGTACTTC.

This clone was counted once. This chain uses TRBV19 with TRBJ2-1, with 8 bases lining up with TRBD2. The CDR3 loop spans 15 amino acids. The V and J ends lost 4 bases and 8 bases, in that order; junction bases with no gene match: 10. Germline V gene lookup returns CDR1 LNHDA and CDR2 SQIVND (reference sequence). CDR3 DNA sequence: TGTGCCAGTAGTACATATAGCGGGAATCTCGATGAGCAGTTCTTC. This codes for CASSTYSGNLDEQFF.

This chain joins TRBV11-2 and TRBJ2-1; perhaps TRBD1 as D (6 bases). The V gene lost 2 bases and the J gene lost 8 bases, with 10 bases spanning the gap. The CDR3 has 13 amino acids. From germline, CDR1 is SGHAT and CDR2 FQNNGV. The CDR3 protein is CASSLIDRYEQFF. The CDR3 region has the DNA TGTGCCAGCAGCTTAATTGACAGGTATGAGCAGTTCTTC.

The chain couples TRBV25-1 to TRBJ1-5, with 9 bases lining up with TRBD1. The CDR3 is 14 amino acids. Germline trimming cut 6 bases from V and 3 bases from J; bases unmatched to any gene: 3. Germline V gene sequence: CDR1 MGHDK, CDR2 SYGVNS. For the CDR3, the DNA is TGTGCCAGCAGAGGGACAGGGCACAATCAGCCCCAGCATTTT. It yields the protein CASRGTGHNQPQHF.

In its sample, this clone was seen once. The chain uses TRBV30 and TRBJ1-4; TRBD1 is a possible D gene (5 bases). Deletions cut 3 bases from V and 2 bases from J, with 16 bases between. The germline CDR1 and CDR2 sequences are GTSNPN and SVGIG (reference sequence). The CDR3 has 16 amino acids. CDR3 residues: CAWRRPRGSTNEKLFF. DNA for the CDR3: TGTGCCTGGAGACGTCCACGGGGCTCGACTAATGAAAAACTGTTTTTT.

The V and J genes are TRBV29-1 and TRBJ1-4; perhaps TRBD1 as D (6 bases). The CDR3 totals 15 residues. Deletions cut 7 bases from V and 4 bases from J, with 19 bases between. Germline lookup yields CDR1 SQVTM and CDR2 ANQGSEA. The chain's CDR3 is CSAAPGVGHNEKLFF. The CDR3 coding sequence is TGCAGCGCTGCTCCAGGGGTGGGACATAATGAAAAACTGTTTTTT. The entire variable domain, with the rest obtained from reference TRBV29-1 and TRBJ1-4, is as follows: SAVISQKPSRDICQRGTSLTIQCQVDSQVTMMFWYRQQPGQSLTLIATANQGSEATYESGFVIDKFPISRPNLTFSTLTVSNMSPEDSSIYLCSAAPGVGHNEKLFFGSGTQLSVL.

This chain links TRBV2 with TRBJ2-3, with 13 positions matching TRBD2. V shed 5 bases, J shed 7 bases, and the junction held 12 bases outside the gene matches. Germline V gene data show CDR1 as SNHLY and CDR2 as FYNNEI. This CDR3 region has 17 residues. The CDR3 spells CASSLLTSGGIRYTQYF. DNA of the CDR3: TGTGCCAGCAGTCTATTGACTAGCGGGGGGATCCGATATACGCAGTATTTT.

The rearrangement uses TRBV28 and TRBJ1-1; D call uncertain. CDR1 is MDHEN and CDR2 is SYDVKM in the germline V gene. The CDR3 extends over 13 amino acids. The V gene lost 5 bases and the J gene lost 6 bases, with 13 bases spanning the gap. This CDR3 is CASSPADISEAFF. The CDR3 DNA follows: TGTGCCAGCAGTCCGGCGGATATCTCTGAAGCTTTCTTT.

This chain joins TRBV4-3 and TRBJ2-7; 9 positions agree with TRBD1. Germline V gene lookup returns CDR1 LGHNA and CDR2 YSLEER. This CDR3 is 14 amino acids long. Trimming at V came to 1 base and at J to 3 bases, leaving 1 base not matched to a gene. The CDR3 here is CASSQAGQGYEQYF. CDR3 sequence (DNA): TGCGCCAGCAGCCAAGCGGGACAGGGCTACGAGCAGTACTTC.

The chain is built from TRBV5-6 and TRBJ2-1, with TRBD1 matching 7 bases. J gave up 10 bases and V 2 bases, and 3 bases lay outside the gene matches. Per the germline V gene, CDR1 is SGHDT and CDR2 is YYEEEE. The CDR3 spans 12 residues. This chain's CDR3 is CASSLTGVEQFF. The CDR3 nucleotides read TGTGCCAGCAGCTTAACAGGGGTGGAGCAGTTCTTC. The complete variable domain, with remaining parts taken from reference TRBV5-6 and TRBJ2-1, reads DAGVTQSPTHLIKTRGQQVTLRCSPKSGHDTVSWYQQALGQGPQFIFQYYEEEERQRGNFPDRFSGHQFPNYSSELNVNALLLGDSALYLCASSLTGVEQFFGPGTRLTVL.

This clone has more than one count but fewer than ten. The sample has other DNA sequences that encode this CDR3 too. This sequence joins TRBV7-9 and TRBJ1-2; D possibly corresponds to TRBD1 (5 bases). Germline CDR1 SEHNR, CDR2 FQNEAQ (reference sequence). Trimming cost V 3 bases and J 3 bases, with 5 bases left between them. The CDR3 extends over 12 amino acids. The CDR3 loop reads CASSLTDYGYTF. In DNA form, the CDR3 reads TGTGCCAGCAGCTTGACAGACTATGGCTACACCTTC.

The J gene is TRBJ1-6, the V gene TRBV5-8; TRBD1 might be the D (6 bases). The V end was cut by 5 bases, the J end by 11 bases, with 17 bases between. This CDR3 contains 14 residues. Per the germline V gene, CDR1 is SGHTS and CDR2 is YDEGEE. CDR3 coding DNA: TGTGCCAGCAGAAAGGGGGAGGTCGGGCCACCCCTCCACTTT. The encoded protein is CASRKGEVGPPLHF. Based on the CDR3 plus reference TRBV5-8 and TRBJ1-6, the full variable domain is EAGVTQSPTHLIKTRGQQATLRCSPISGHTSVYWYQQALGLGLQFLLWYDEGEERNRGNFPPRFSGRQFPNYSSELNVNALELEDSALYLCASRKGEVGPPLHFGNGTRLTVT.

This clone was recorded once. This chain links TRBV27 with TRBJ2-7; TRBD2 matches at 7 bases. The V segment lost 1 base and the J segment 3 bases; nucleotides outside the gene matches: 6. CDR1 MNHEY and CDR2 SMNVEV come from the germline V gene (reference sequence). CDR3 length equals 15 residues. The CDR3 bases are TGTGCCAGCAGTTTATTCGGCGGGAGTTTCTACGAGCAGTACTTC. This codes for CASSLFGGSFYEQYF.

The rearrangement joins TRBV7-2 to TRBJ2-2, with 12 bases identical to TRBD2. Unmatched junction bases numbered 10, after V lost 4 bases and J lost 4 bases. The V gene's germline CDR1 is SGHTA and CDR2 FQGNSA. The CDR3 is 18 residues long. This CDR3 is CASSSRTSGDTLTGELFF. CDR3 in DNA: TGTGCCAGCAGCTCCCGGACTAGCGGGGATACCCTCACCGGGGAGCTGTTTTTT.

The chain is built from TRBV6-1 and TRBJ1-6; 10 nucleotides line up with TRBD1. This CDR3 spans 15 amino acids. Germline values: CDR1 MNHNS, CDR2 SASEGT. V was pared by 9 bases and J by 10 bases, with 12 bases of the junction left unmatched. The CDR3 reads CASLPPGTGASPLHF. The CDR3, as DNA: TGTGCCAGTCTCCCGCCCGGGACAGGGGCATCACCCCTCCACTTT.

The chain combines TRBV11-2 with TRBJ2-1; D is undetermined. The CDR3 is 14 amino acids. The V end lost 1 base, the J end lost 6 bases, and 10 bases lay between the germline ends. CDR1 SGHAT and CDR2 FQNNGV come from the germline V gene. This chain's CDR3 is CASSLGSVGNEQFF. In DNA form, the CDR3 reads TGTGCCAGCAGCTTAGGATCGGTCGGCAATGAGCAGTTCTTC.

The chain is built from TRBV6-5 and TRBJ1-4; 9 bases align to TRBD1. Trimming took 4 bases from V and 6 from J; bases not matched to a gene: 3. CDR3 size: 14 residues. CDR1 is MNHEY, CDR2 SVGAGI, per germline. Here the CDR3 DNA reads TGTGCCAGCAGTTCCACAGGGGGCGATGAAAAACTGTTTTTT. Protein product: CASSSTGGDEKLFF.

Only one count was recorded for this clone. The V call is TRBV7-8, the J call TRBJ2-2, with unresolved D. CDR1 and CDR2 (germline): SGHVS, FQNEAQ. V was trimmed by 5 bases and J by 3 bases, leaving 7 bases between them. The CDR3 spans 13 residues. The chain's CDR3 is CASSPADTGELFF. The CDR3 nucleotides read TGTGCCAGCAGCCCTGCGGACACCGGGGAGCTGTTTTTT. Filled out from reference TRBV7-8 and TRBJ2-2, the complete variable domain reads GAGVSQSPRYKVAKRGQDVALRCDPISGHVSLFWYQQALGQGPEFLTYFQNEAQLDKSGLPSDRFFAERPEGSVSTLKIQRTQQEDSAVYLCASSPADTGELFFGEGSRLTVL.

The V gene is TRBV30, the J gene TRBJ2-7; D is unclear. Germline V CDR1 and CDR2: GTSNPN, SVGIG (reference sequence). Deletions cut 2 bases from V and 6 bases from J, with 8 bases between. The CDR3 is 11 residues long. The CDR3 nucleotides read TGTGCCTGGAGTCAGGCCCTCGAGCAGTACTTC. Its protein is CAWSQALEQYF.

Comments on this clone: Relative to the germline gene, one junction end is altered; a read error may explain this. The same CDR3 can be traced to other DNA sequences in this sample. The chain has TRBV7-7 and TRBJ2-5; D is possibly TRBD2 (5 bases). The CDR3 contains 11 residues. Germline-derived CDR1 and CDR2 are SSHAT and FNYEAQ (reference sequence). The CDR3 sequence is CASSSGETQYF. The CDR3 DNA is TGTGCTAGCAGCTCGGGGGAGACCCAGTACTTC.